A single sample is the source of the 27 T cell receptor beta chains below, sequenced in a study of blood T cell repertoires in COVID-19. The table came from immunoSEQ multiplex PCR; TCRdb's copy has only in-frame clones and leaves some out. The sample records around 230,000 clones, around 82% being singletons. Sequenced sample: peripheral blood. These receptors all come from a woman in her thirties or forties with active or convalescent COVID-19.

This chain connects TRBV5-1 to TRBJ2-3; D possibly corresponds to TRBD1 (6 bases). Germline V gives CDR1 SGHRS, CDR2 YFSETQ. V lost 7 bases, J lost 1 base, and 19 bases lay in between. CDR3 length: 16 amino acids. CDR3 sequence: CASDHGNGGGTDTQYF. The DNA for the CDR3 is TGCGCCAGCGACCACGGAAATGGGGGCGGCACAGATACGCAGTATTTT. Full variable domain (outside the CDR3, taken from reference TRBV5-1 and TRBJ2-3): KAGVTQTPRYLIKTRGQQVTLSCSPISGHRSVSWYQQTPGQGLQFLFEYFSETQRNKGNFPGRFSGRQFSNSRSEMNVSTLELGDSALYLCASDHGNGGGTDTQYFGPGTRLTVL.

The chain links TRBV14 to TRBJ2-7; TRBD2 agrees at 9 bases. CDR3 length equals 19 residues. The J segment lost 0 bases and the V segment lost 0 bases, leaving 12 bases of the junction unmatched. The germline V gene has CDR1 SGHDN and CDR2 FVKESK. The DNA of the CDR3 is TGTGCCAGCAGCCAAGAATTCGCTAGCGGGATCGGGAGCTCCTACGAGCAGTACTTC. This translates into CASSQEFASGIGSSYEQYF.

J is TRBJ1-1 and V is TRBV19; 12 nucleotides match TRBD1. Trimming took 5 bases from V and 3 from J; bases not matched to a gene: 7. CDR1 LNHDA and CDR2 SQIVND come from the germline V gene (reference sequence). The CDR3 loop spans 16 amino acids. This CDR3 is CASSDPGQGADTEAFF. Written as DNA, the CDR3 is TGTGCCAGTAGTGACCCGGGACAGGGGGCGGACACTGAAGCTTTCTTT.

The chain uses TRBV5-5 and TRBJ1-2, with D hard to call. Trimming took off 0 bases at V and 0 bases at J, with 12 bases between the two ends. This CDR3 has 16 amino acids. CDR1 is SGHKS, CDR2 YYEKEE, per germline (reference sequence). The CDR3 coding sequence is TGTGCCAGCAGCTTGGGCCCGGATACAGCTAACTATGGCTACACCTTC. Protein sequence: CASSLGPDTANYGYTF. Combining the CDR3 with reference TRBV5-5 and TRBJ1-2 gives the whole variable domain DAGVTQSPTHLIKTRGQQVTLRCSPISGHKSVSWYQQVLGQGPQFIFQYYEKEERGRGNFPDRFSARQFPNYSSELNVNALLLGDSALYLCASSLGPDTANYGYTFGSGTRLTVV.

This clone was observed a single time. The rearrangement uses TRBV12-3 or TRBV12-4 and TRBJ1-2; D is undetermined. The CDR3 length is 13 residues. V was pared by 3 bases and J by 8 bases, with 13 bases between. In DNA, the CDR3 is TGTGCCAGCAGTTTCGGGAGCACGGGGGGCTACACCTTC. This translates into CASSFGSTGGYTF.

The rearrangement uses TRBV5-6 and TRBJ1-5; TRBD1 might be the D (6 bases). Germline CDR1 and CDR2: SGHDT and YYEEEE. V was trimmed by 4 bases and J by 5 bases, leaving 16 bases between them. CDR3 length: 15 residues. CDR3 DNA sequence: TGTGCCAGCAGCGTAAGACAGGTAGACCATCAGCCCCAGCATTTT. Translated: CASSVRQVDHQPQHF.

The chain is built from TRBV28 and TRBJ2-3, with 9 bases identical to TRBD2. CDR1 and CDR2 (germline): MDHEN, SYDVKM. The CDR3 runs 16 residues. V lost 2 bases and J lost 1; bases outside the gene matches: 4. CDR3 in DNA: TGTGCCAGCAGTTTACGCGGGAGGGCCGGCACAGATACGCAGTATTTT. This gives the protein CASSLRGRAGTDTQYF.

The CDR3 DNA reads TGTGCCAGCAGCCAAGATAGGGGGACAGGGGGCCACGAGCAGTACTTC. Translation gives CASSQDRGTGGHEQYF. The rearrangement joins TRBV4-2 to TRBJ2-7, with TRBD1 matching 12 bases. This CDR3 spans 16 amino acids. Trimming cost V 0 bases and J 5 bases; bases outside gene matches: 5. Germline loops: CDR1 LGHNA, CDR2 YNFKEQ.

The chain couples TRBV4-2 to TRBJ2-2; D is ambiguous. V was cut by 5 bases and J by 6 bases, with 7 bases left in between. From germline, CDR1 is LGHNA and CDR2 YNFKEQ. The CDR3 runs 12 residues. The CDR3: CASSGRAGELFF. The CDR3 DNA follows: TGTGCCAGCAGCGGTCGAGCCGGGGAGCTGTTTTTT.

The CDR3 DNA reads TGTGCCAGCAGTCTACGCCCCTATGGAGACACTGAAGCTTTCTTT. Protein product: CASSLRPYGDTEAFF. V gene TRBV27 combines with J gene TRBJ1-1; D is undetermined. The germline V gene has CDR1 MNHEY and CDR2 SMNVEV (reference sequence). CDR3 length: 15 residues. The ends were cut back, 5 bases at V and 3 bases at J, with 16 bases in the middle.

This clone turned up a few times. The genes are TRBV24-1 and TRBJ2-6, with D unclear. Trimming took 10 bases from V and 1 from J, leaving 7 bases between them. CDR1 is KGHDR, CDR2 SFDVKD, per germline. The CDR3 loop spans 13 amino acids. The CDR3 region has the DNA TGTGCCACTTCCGTGTCTGGGGCCAACGTCCTGACTTTC. Protein product: CATSVSGANVLTF.

The V and J genes are TRBV6-1 and TRBJ2-5; TRBD1 matches at 7 bases. V lost 2 bases to trimming and J lost 4 bases; unmatched junction nucleotides: 7. Looked up from germline, CDR1 is MNHNS and CDR2 is SASEGT. CDR3 length equals 15 residues. The CDR3 reads CASSEPSGTAETQYF. DNA for the CDR3: TGTGCCAGCAGTGAACCCTCCGGGACAGCAGAGACCCAGTACTTC.

The rearrangement uses TRBV6-5 and TRBJ1-2; 8 nucleotides align to TRBD1. The CDR3 is made up of 14 amino acids. The germline gives CDR1 MNHEY, CDR2 SVGAGI. Losses at the gene ends were 8 bases for V and 4 bases for J; bases not matched to a gene: 9. The CDR3, as DNA: TGTGCCAGCGGGTTTAGGACAGGGACCTATGGCTACACCTTC. This codes for CASGFRTGTYGYTF.

The CDR3 region is CATSEPGTGVNNEQFF. The CDR3 bases are TGTGCCACCAGTGAGCCCGGGACAGGGGTAAACAATGAGCAGTTCTTC. The chain uses TRBV24-1 and TRBJ2-1, with 10 bases aligning to TRBD1. Unmatched junction bases numbered 7, after V lost 4 bases and J lost 5 bases. This CDR3 comprises 16 residues. CDR1 is KGHDR and CDR2 is SFDVKD in the germline V gene.

The chain recombines TRBV6-5 with TRBJ2-1; 7 bases align to TRBD2. Germline CDR1 and CDR2: MNHEY and SVGAGI. This CDR3 is built from 13 residues. V lost 8 bases and J lost 7; bases outside the gene matches: 8. Written as DNA, the CDR3 is TGTGCCAGCGCCCCCTTTAGCGGGAATGAGCAGTTCTTC. Amino acid sequence: CASAPFSGNEQFF.

CDR3 nucleotides: TGTGCCTGGAGAAGAGGGAGGTACGAGCAGTACTTC. It yields the protein CAWRRGRYEQYF. J is TRBJ2-7 and V is TRBV30; possibly TRBD2 for D (6 bases). Germline loops: CDR1 GTSNPN, CDR2 SVGIG (reference sequence). This CDR3 has 12 amino acids. Trimming left V 3 bases short and J 4 bases short, with 10 bases between.

This chain links TRBV5-8 with TRBJ2-1; 16 bases are shared with TRBD2. CDR1 and CDR2 from the germline V gene are SGHTS and YDEGEE. CDR3 length: 17 residues. V shed 3 bases and J 8 bases; nucleotides not matched to a gene: 8. CDR3 coding DNA: TGTGCCAGCAGCTCCGGGACTAGCGGGAGGGCCGGTGATGAGCAGTTCTTC. Its protein product is CASSSGTSGRAGDEQFF. The full variable domain, its missing parts supplied by reference TRBV5-8 and TRBJ2-1, is EAGVTQSPTHLIKTRGQQATLRCSPISGHTSVYWYQQALGLGLQFLLWYDEGEERNRGNFPPRFSGRQFPNYSSELNVNALELEDSALYLCASSSGTSGRAGDEQFFGPGTRLTVL.

The chain links TRBV5-5 to TRBJ1-1; possible D gene TRBD1, 5 bases. The V end lost 4 bases, the J end lost 3 bases, and 19 bases lay between the germline ends. CDR3 length: 16 residues. Germline CDR1 and CDR2: SGHKS and YYEKEE (reference sequence). As DNA, the CDR3 is TGTGCCAGCAGCAGACAACTGATGGGGGGTTACACTGAAGCTTTCTTT. Protein product: CASSRQLMGGYTEAFF.

This chain joins TRBV6-5 and TRBJ2-7, with a weak D call TRBD2 (5 bases). The CDR3 has 15 residues. The germline CDR1 and CDR2 sequences are MNHEY and SVGAGI. Trimming removed 11 bases from V and 2 bases from J, with 22 bases in between. The CDR3: CASRRLTGSTYEQYF. CDR3 DNA sequence: TGTGCCTCCCGACGGTTGACGGGATCTACCTACGAGCAGTACTTC.

V gene TRBV18 combines with J gene TRBJ2-3; D is possibly TRBD2 (6 bases). Per the germline V gene, CDR1 is KGHSH and CDR2 is LQKENI. The V and J ends lost 6 bases and 2 bases respectively, with 15 bases between them. The CDR3 covers 15 residues. The CDR3 DNA sequence: TGTGCCAGCTCCGAGCGGGCGGGATTCACAGATACGCAGTATTTT. Its protein is CASSERAGFTDTQYF.

V is TRBV3-1 (or the pseudogene TRBV3-2) and J is TRBJ2-3; TRBD2 might be the D (6 bases). The CDR3 has 13 amino acids. The germline gives CDR1 LGHDT, CDR2 YNNKEL (reference sequence). Trimming removed 4 bases at V and 5 bases at J, with 10 bases between. The CDR3 loop reads CASSPEGLDTQYF. CDR3 bases: TGTGCCAGCAGCCCGGAGGGTTTAGATACGCAGTATTTT.

This clone was counted a single time. V gene TRBV24-1 combines with J gene TRBJ2-5, with a possible D match to TRBD2 (6 bases). Germline CDR1 and CDR2: KGHDR and SFDVKD. Trimming cost V 10 bases and J 5 bases, with 16 bases left between them. The CDR3 has 13 amino acids. CDR3 loop: CATSGGPGETQYF. The CDR3 nucleotides read TGTGCCACGAGCGGAGGGCCGGGGGAGACCCAGTACTTC.

A word on this clone: The same CDR3 arises from other DNA sequences in this sample as well. V gene TRBV27 combines with J gene TRBJ2-7; no reliable D call. Germline CDR1 MNHEY, CDR2 SMNVEV (reference sequence). The V end lost 2 bases, the J end lost 4 bases, and 12 bases lay between the germline ends. The CDR3 consists of 14 residues. DNA for the CDR3: TGTGCCAGCAGTTTAGGGCAAACCTTATACGAGCAGTACTTC. Translated, it gives CASSLGQTLYEQYF.

V usage is TRBV6-2 or TRBV6-3 and J usage is TRBJ2-3; the D gene is possibly TRBD1 (6 bases). Germline assignment: CDR1 MNHEY and CDR2 SVGEGT. The V end lost 4 bases, the J end lost 3 bases, and 17 bases lay between the germline ends. The CDR3 has 16 residues. CDR3 coding DNA: TGTGCCAGCAGTTGGGGAAGGGGGTCAATTACAGATACGCAGTATTTT. It yields the protein CASSWGRGSITDTQYF.

The V gene is TRBV6-5, the J gene TRBJ1-1, with TRBD1 matching 11 bases. This CDR3 is built from 15 residues. The germline gives CDR1 MNHEY, CDR2 SVGAGI. The J segment lost 4 bases and the V segment lost 0 bases, leaving 1 base of the junction unmatched. The CDR3 spells CASSYSGTGGTEAFF. The DNA for the CDR3 is TGTGCCAGCAGTTACTCCGGGACAGGGGGCACTGAAGCTTTCTTT.

The rearrangement links TRBV9 to TRBJ2-5; TRBD1 matches at 8 bases. This CDR3 is built from 15 residues. Germline CDR1 and CDR2: SGDLS and YYNGEE. The J segment lost 7 bases and the V segment lost 4 bases, leaving 12 bases of the junction unmatched. The CDR3 region has the DNA TGTGCCAGCAGCCCCCGCAGAACAGGGGGAGGGACCCAGTACTTC. Translating it yields CASSPRRTGGGTQYF.

This rearrangement joins TRBV30 to TRBJ1-4, with TRBD1 as a possible D gene (6 bases). The germline V and J ends were trimmed by 3 bases and 6 bases, with 14 bases remaining between them. The CDR3 consists of 14 residues. In germline, CDR1 is GTSNPN, CDR2 SVGIG (reference sequence). CDR3 residues: CAWRKVAGDEKLFF. In DNA, the CDR3 is TGTGCCTGGAGGAAGGTGGCAGGGGATGAAAAACTGTTTTTT.